This T cell receptor beta chain came from a study of OX40 agonist ivuxolimab in advanced cancers. Regarding the complete study: Ivuxolimab, which targeted the costimulatory receptor OX40 (CD134), was an agonistic, fully human IgG2 monoclonal antibody. Intravenous ivuxolimab was administered to patients every 2 weeks at six dose levels: 0.01, 0.1, 0.3, 1.5, 3 and 10 mg/kg. Of the approximately 50 patients in dose escalation, 19 had hepatocellular carcinoma, some 15 had melanoma, 9 had renal cell carcinoma and 9 had head and neck cancer. In the dose-escalation cohort, more than 80% of patients were male, and the mean age was roughly 60 years with a range of roughly 23 to 90. Prior anti-PD-1, anti-PD-L1 or anti-CTLA-4 therapy was permitted, and checkpoint inhibitors had been received by 40% to 50% of dose-escalation patients. Three dose-escalation patients achieved partial responses, one with hepatocellular carcinoma and two with cutaneous melanoma. The purpose of peripheral TCRbeta sequencing was to test whether ivuxolimab changed TCR sequence diversity and led to clonal T-cell expansion. The monotherapy dose-escalation portion (N ≈ 55 patients) of the phase I ivuxolimab trial is reported in the paper. Findings and caveats that apply to the study as a whole: On average, CD8+ T cells showed more expanded clones than CD4+ T cells after ivuxolimab. Low levels of normalized T-cell clonal expansion were also shown by some nonresponding patients. In partial responders in the 0.1-3.0 mg/kg groups, normalized peripheral clonal expansion was found to be among the lowest, especially among CD8+ T cells. At doses of 0.1 to 3.0 mg/kg, clonal expansion of both CD4+ and CD8+ blood T cells was observed from baseline to week 6. The antigen specificity of the peripheral T cells that underwent clonal expansion was not determined.

For CDR1 and CDR2, the germline V gene lists KGHSH and LQKENI. V is pared back by 1 base and J by 4 bases, with 12 bases lying between the germline termini. Its CDR3 holds 15 amino acids, cysteine through phenylalanine. The DNA shown is the 45-base CDR3, in frame from base 1. Notes on this clone: No cognate antigen has been identified for it. No base quality information exists; no much larger clone differs at one position.

Patients with a history of autoimmune disease or receiving systemic immunosuppression were excluded from the trial. Peripheral blood for TCR sequencing was collected from all dose cohorts at baseline, on cycle 4 day 1, and on cycle 7 day 1. The samples were drawn from a first-in-human, open-label, multicenter phase I dose-escalation trial of ivuxolimab. Adults with locally advanced or metastatic head and neck squamous cell, hepatocellular, melanoma or renal cell carcinoma were enrolled in the trial. CD4+ and CD8+ T cells were sorted separately from peripheral blood before TCR sequencing. To sequence the TCRbeta CDR3 region, genomic DNA was isolated from the sorted cells. The immunoSEQ Assay was used for sequencing of TCRbeta CDR3 regions. The clones in this table, taken by TCRdb from immuneACCESS, are in-frame only. Not every clone is retained; where verified, under half of the shortfall comes from an unresolved V gene, and the cause of the rest is unknown. For this sample the table gives approximately 70,000 clones, of which approximately 78% were detected only once. The ten top clones hold 0.42% of the sample.

The source material was CD4+ or CD8+ T cells sorted from blood, sampled in a trial of the OX40 agonist ivuxolimab. This receptor chain uses TRBV18 and TRBJ2-3, with TRBD2 tentatively as D gene (5 bases match). The source is an adult with an advanced solid tumor such as melanoma, head and neck, liver or kidney cancer. CDR3 sequence: CASSPLGIGADTQYF. The nucleotide sequence reads TGTGCCAGCTCACCACTCGGCATCGGGGCAGATACGCAGTATTTT.